This T cell receptor (beta chain) was obtained from a study of T cells in Graves' hyperthyroidism and ophthalmopathy (dated by TCRdb to the late 2010s). As for the study more broadly: Peripheral blood was sampled at the time of initial diagnosis, prior to any treatment. To identify TCR V-J signatures that set the groups apart, the researchers used a discovery cohort of about a hundred patients, made up of 40 to 45 with Graves' ophthalmopathy and some 60 with stable Graves' hyperthyroidism. Prospective prediction of ophthalmopathy was tested in an independent validation cohort consisting of some 19 hyperthyroidism patients and approximately 16 patients who later progressed to ophthalmopathy. For training and testing, the 80 to 100 patients in the discovery cohort were randomly divided in a 7:3 ratio. The study also compared thyroid tissue and blood T-cell repertoires from five or six Graves' hyperthyroidism patients. After sampling, hyperthyroidism patients received methimazole starting at 30 mg daily, and ophthalmopathy patients received high-dose intravenous methylprednisolone. TCR Vbeta CDR3 sequencing of 135 peripheral blood samples (under 45 ophthalmopathy, under 80 hyperthyroidism and approximately 17 progressor patients) is reported in the paper.

This clonotype was recorded at least ten times. The antigen it recognizes is unknown. Qualities for individual bases were not recorded, and no much larger clone is one base off. Ophthalmopathy patients had moderately to severely active disease, Clinical Activity Score of at least 3, NOSPECS grade of at least 4, and duration under 3 months. The study excluded patients with uncontrolled infections, other autoimmune diseases, pregnancy or lactation. Diagnoses were established on the basis of clinical symptoms, serum thyroxine and TRAb, thyroid ultrasound, and orbital computed tomography. PBMCs were separated from roughly 9.3 ml of fresh peripheral blood using Ficoll-Paque density gradient centrifugation. Trizol reagent was used to extract total RNA, and RNA quality was then checked on an Agilent 2100 Bioanalyzer. The TCR beta CDR3 regions were amplified from RNA transcripts. The first round of RT-PCR for the TCR CDR3 was performed with the HTBI primer set and the Qiagen OneStep RT-PCR kit. A second multiplex PCR round built the libraries, followed by size selection and purification. Sequencing of the libraries was done on an Illumina HiSeq2000 using paired-end 100 bp reads. Concerning the study's data processing: Raw data were processed with SOAPnuke, discarding reads with adapters, uncalled bases, mean Phred below 15, or no exact constant-primer or identifier match. COPE v1.2.5 was used to merge high-quality paired reads, and clonotypes were defined as unique nucleotide sequences. MiTCR v1.1 was used to align clonotypes to the IMGT TRBV, TRBD and TRBJ reference segments. Only V-J combinations with frequency above 0.0001, covering 99.2% of repertoires, were analysed. A TCS score was defined as the ratio of F50 (clonal expansion) to E x V (chaos), with BLOSUM62-based TCRdist applied between CDR3 peptides within each V-J. Welch's t-statistics and random forest reduced fewer than 600 V-J features to roughly 13, which were used in a naive Bayes classifier (R e1071). TCRdb's own reprocessing of the public reads used fastp at Q25 and MiXCR and kept productive beta chains. CDR3 protein duplicates are merged, each entry listing the most common genes and DNA. V and J calls and clone size were set by TCRdb, not the authors. The sample table shows around 300,000 distinct CDR3 sequences, and roughly 19% are seen once. The ten most abundant clones make up less than 45% of the sample.

The research as a whole found: Ophthalmopathy was separated from stable hyperthyroidism by a 13 V-J signature model, with 87.88% sensitivity and approximately 84% specificity obtained in cross-validation and 80%/75% obtained in testing. Most expanded thyroid clonotypes (frequency above 0.001) were also found in blood, which suggests that blood repertoires may mirror thyroid immune responses. In validation, the model predicted progression to ophthalmopathy a median of roughly 6.2 months before onset, with approximately 70% sensitivity and roughly 72% specificity. No statistical method was used to fix the sample size in advance, and group allocation was not hidden from the investigators.

The CDR3, from cysteine to phenylalanine, totals 10 residues. Only the CDR3 DNA is retained, 30 bases long and in frame from the first base. V was cut back by 6 bases and J by 5 bases, leaving a gap of 3 bases between them. CDR1 and CDR2 are read off the germline V gene as SGHVS and FQNEAQ. The sequenced sample was blood. The V and J segments used are TRBV7-8 and TRBJ2-3; the D gene is not confidently resolved. The clonotype comes from a man aged 45-60 years with Graves' ophthalmopathy. The CDR3 reads as follows: CASRGDTQYF. The DNA sequence is as follows: TGTGCCAGCAGGGGAGATACGCAGTATTTT. With the portions outside the CDR3 filled from the reference TRBV7-8 and TRBJ2-3 genes, the complete variable region becomes GAGVSQSPRYKVAKRGQDVALRCDPISGHVSLFWYQQALGQGPEFLTYFQNEAQLDKSGLPSDRFFAERPEGSVSTLKIQRTQQEDSAVYLCASRGDTQYFGPGTRLTVL.